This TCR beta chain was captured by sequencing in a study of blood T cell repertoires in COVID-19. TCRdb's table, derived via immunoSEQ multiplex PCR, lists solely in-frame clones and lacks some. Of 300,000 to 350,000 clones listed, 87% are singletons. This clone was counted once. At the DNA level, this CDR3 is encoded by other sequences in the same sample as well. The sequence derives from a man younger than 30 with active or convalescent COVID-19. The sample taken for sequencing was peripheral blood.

The CDR3 DNA is TGCAGTGCTCTAGACACAGATACGCAGTATTTT. Translated, it gives CSALDTDTQYF. The gene calls are TRBV20-1 and TRBJ2-3; D is uncertain. The CDR3 has 11 amino acids. With 5 bases removed from V and 2 bases from J, the gap between germline ends came to 5 bases. The germline V gene has CDR1 DFQATT and CDR2 SNEGSKA (reference sequence).